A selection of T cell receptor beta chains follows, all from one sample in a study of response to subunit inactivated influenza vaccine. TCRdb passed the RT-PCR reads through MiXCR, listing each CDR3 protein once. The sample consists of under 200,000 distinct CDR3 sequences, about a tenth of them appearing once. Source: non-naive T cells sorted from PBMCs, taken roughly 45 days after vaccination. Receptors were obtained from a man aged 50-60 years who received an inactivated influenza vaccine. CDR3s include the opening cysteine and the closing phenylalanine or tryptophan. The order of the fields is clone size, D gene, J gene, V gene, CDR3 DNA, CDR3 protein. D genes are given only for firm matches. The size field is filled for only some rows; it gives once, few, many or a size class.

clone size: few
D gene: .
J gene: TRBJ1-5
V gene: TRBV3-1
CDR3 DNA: TGTGCCAGCAGCCAAGGATCGGGGGGTTCGGGGCAGCCCCAGCATTTT
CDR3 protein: CASSQGSGGSGQPQHF

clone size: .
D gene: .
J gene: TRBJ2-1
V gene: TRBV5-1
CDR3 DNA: TGCGCCAGCAGCTTGGCTCTTAGCTCCTACAATGAGCAGTTCTTC
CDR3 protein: CASSLALSSYNEQFF

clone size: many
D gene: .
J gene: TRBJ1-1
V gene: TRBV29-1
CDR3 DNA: TGCAGCGGAGTAGTGAACACTGAAGCTTTCTTT
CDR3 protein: CSGVVNTEAFF

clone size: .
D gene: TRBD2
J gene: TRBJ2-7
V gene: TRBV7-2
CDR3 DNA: TGTGCCAGCAGCCTCGCCCGGACGGGAGGATACGAGCAGTACTTC
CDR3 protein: CASSLARTGGYEQYF

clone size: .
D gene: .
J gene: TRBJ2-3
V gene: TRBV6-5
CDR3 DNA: TGTGCCAGCAGTTCCGACAGACCAGATACGCAGTATTTT
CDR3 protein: CASSSDRPDTQYF

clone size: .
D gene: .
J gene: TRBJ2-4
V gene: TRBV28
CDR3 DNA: TGTGCCAGCAGTGGCCGGGGGCCACTAGCCAAAAACATTCAGTACTTC
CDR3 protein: CASSGRGPLAKNIQYF

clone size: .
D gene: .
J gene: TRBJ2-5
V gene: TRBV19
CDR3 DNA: TGTGCCAGCTCCAGGGATCTCATCCCCCAAGAGACCCAGTACTTC
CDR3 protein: CASSRDLIPQETQYF

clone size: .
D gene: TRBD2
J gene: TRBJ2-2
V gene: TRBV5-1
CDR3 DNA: TGCGCCAGCGGGTCTAGCGGGAACACCGGGGAGCTGTTTTTT
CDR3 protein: CASGSSGNTGELFF

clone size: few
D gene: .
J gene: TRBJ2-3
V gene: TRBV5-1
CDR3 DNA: TGCGCCAGCAGCTTGGGGCAGGAGGGCACAGATACGCAGTATTTT
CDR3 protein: CASSLGQEGTDTQYF

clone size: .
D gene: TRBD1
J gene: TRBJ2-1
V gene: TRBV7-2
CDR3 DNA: TGTGCCAGCAGCCCCTGGACAGGTGCCGAGGTCGAGCAGTTCTTC
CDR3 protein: CASSPWTGAEVEQFF

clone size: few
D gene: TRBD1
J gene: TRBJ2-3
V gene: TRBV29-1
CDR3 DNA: TGCAGCGTCGGCAGACAGGGCAACACAGATACGCAGTATTTT
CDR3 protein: CSVGRQGNTDTQYF

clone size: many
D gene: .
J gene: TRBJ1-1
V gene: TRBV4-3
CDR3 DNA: TGCGCCAGCAGCCAAGGACGGACTCTGGAAGCTTTCTTT
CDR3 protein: CASSQGRTLEAFF

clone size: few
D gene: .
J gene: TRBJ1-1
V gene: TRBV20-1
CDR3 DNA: TGCAGTGCTGCTAAGAGAAAGAACACTGAAGCTTTCTTT
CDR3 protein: CSAAKRKNTEAFF

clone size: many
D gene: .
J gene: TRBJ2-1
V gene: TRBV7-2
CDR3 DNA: TGTGCCAGCAGCTCTCTAGCGCCCCAGCGCTACAATGAGCAGTTCTTC
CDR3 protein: CASSSLAPQRYNEQFF

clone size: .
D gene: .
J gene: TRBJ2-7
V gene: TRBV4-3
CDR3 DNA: TGCGCCAGCAGCCTAGGGGCGGGGAGCTCCTACGAGCAGTACTTC
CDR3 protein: CASSLGAGSSYEQYF

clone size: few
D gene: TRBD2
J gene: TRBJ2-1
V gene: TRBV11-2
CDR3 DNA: TGTGCCAGCAGCCCCCGGGCTAGCGGGGGGGCCGGTGAGCAGTTCTTC
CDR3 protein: CASSPRASGGAGEQFF

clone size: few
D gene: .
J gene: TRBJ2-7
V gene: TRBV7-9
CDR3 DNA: TGTGCCAGCAGCTCGTTCCGATCCCGGGAAACCTACGAGCAGTACTTC
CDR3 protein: CASSSFRSRETYEQYF

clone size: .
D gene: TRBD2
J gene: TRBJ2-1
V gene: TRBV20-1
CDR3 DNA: TGCAGTGCCTCGGGGGGGCCGAATGAGCAGTTCTTC
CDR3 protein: CSASGGPNEQFF

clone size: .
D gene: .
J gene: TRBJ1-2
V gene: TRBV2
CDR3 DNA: TGTGCCAGCCTTAGGGAGGTGTCGTCCTATGGCTACACCTTC
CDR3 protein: CASLREVSSYGYTF

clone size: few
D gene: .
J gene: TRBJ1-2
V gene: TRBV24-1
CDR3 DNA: TGTGCCACCAGTGACGGACAGAACATAAACTATGGCTACACCTTC
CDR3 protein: CATSDGQNINYGYTF

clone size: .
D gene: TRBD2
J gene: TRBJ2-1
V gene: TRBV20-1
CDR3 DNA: TGCAGTGGGCCAAGACTAGCGGGCAATGAGCAGTTCTTC
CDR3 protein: CSGPRLAGNEQFF

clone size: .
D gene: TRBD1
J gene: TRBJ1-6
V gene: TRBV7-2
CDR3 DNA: TGTGCCAGCAGCTTAGCGGGCGGGGACAGCTTACACTTT
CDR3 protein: CASSLAGGDSLHF

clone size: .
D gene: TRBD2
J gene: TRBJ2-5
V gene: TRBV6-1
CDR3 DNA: TGTGCCAGCAGCCGAGGTCTACGTGGTAGCGGGAGTAAGACCCAGTACTTC
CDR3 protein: CASSRGLRGSGSKTQYF

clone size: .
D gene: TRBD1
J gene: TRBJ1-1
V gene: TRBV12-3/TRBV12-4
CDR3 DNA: TGTGCCAGCAGACGTCACCCCCCGGACAGGGGGAACACTGAAGCTTTCTTT
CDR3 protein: CASRRHPPDRGNTEAFF

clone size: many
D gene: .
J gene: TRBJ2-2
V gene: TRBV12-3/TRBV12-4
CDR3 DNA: TGTGCCAGCAGATACCGAGGGTTGGGCGACACCGGGGAGCTGTTTTTT
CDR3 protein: CASRYRGLGDTGELFF

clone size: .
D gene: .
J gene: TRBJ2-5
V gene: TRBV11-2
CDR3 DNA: TGTGCCAGCAGCCTGGCGCAGCGGTATCACGAGACCCAGTACTTC
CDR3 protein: CASSLAQRYHETQYF

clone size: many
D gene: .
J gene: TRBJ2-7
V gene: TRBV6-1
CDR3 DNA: TGTGCCAGCAGGACCTCGACTTCCACCTACGAGCAGTACTTC
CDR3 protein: CASRTSTSTYEQYF

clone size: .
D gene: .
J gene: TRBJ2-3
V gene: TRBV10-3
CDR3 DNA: TGTGCCATCAGTGGACAGGCCGGCTCCACAGATACGCAGTATTTT
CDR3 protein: CAISGQAGSTDTQYF

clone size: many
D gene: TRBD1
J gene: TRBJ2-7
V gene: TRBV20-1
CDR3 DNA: TGCAGTGGAATCGGGACAGGGTGGTACGAGCAGTACTTC
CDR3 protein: CSGIGTGWYEQYF

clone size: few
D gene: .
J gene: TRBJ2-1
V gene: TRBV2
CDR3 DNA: TGTGCCAGCAGTGTGTTTCAGGGGATAGATGAGCAGTTCTTC
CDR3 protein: CASSVFQGIDEQFF

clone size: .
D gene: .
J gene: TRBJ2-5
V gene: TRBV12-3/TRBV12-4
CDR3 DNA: TGTGCCAGCAGTTTGAGGCGGGGGCCGCAAGAGACCCAGTACTTC
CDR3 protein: CASSLRRGPQETQYF

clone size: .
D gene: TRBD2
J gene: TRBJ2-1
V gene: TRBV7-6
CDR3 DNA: TGTGCCAGCAGTTATACTAGCGGGAGGGGTAATGAGCAGTTCTTC
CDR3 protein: CASSYTSGRGNEQFF

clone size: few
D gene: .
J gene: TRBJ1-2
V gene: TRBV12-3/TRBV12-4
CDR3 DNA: TGTGCCAGCAGTTTAGGGACATCCCACTATGGCTACACCTTC
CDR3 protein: CASSLGTSHYGYTF

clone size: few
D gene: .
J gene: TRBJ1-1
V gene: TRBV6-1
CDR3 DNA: TGTGCCAGCAGCCCCCGCGAGCCGAACACTGAAGCTTTCTTT
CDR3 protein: CASSPREPNTEAFF

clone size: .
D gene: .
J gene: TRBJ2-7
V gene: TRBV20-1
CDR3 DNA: TGCAGTGCTGGTCGACAGGCGTACGAGCAGTACTTC
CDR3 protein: CSAGRQAYEQYF

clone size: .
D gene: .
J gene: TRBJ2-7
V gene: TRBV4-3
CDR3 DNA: TGCGCCAGCAGCCAAGACTTCCGCAGGGGGGAGTACGAGCAGTACTTC
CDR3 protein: CASSQDFRRGEYEQYF

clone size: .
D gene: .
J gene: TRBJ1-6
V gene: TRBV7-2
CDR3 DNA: TGTGCCAGCAGCCCAAGCTCCTATAATTCACCCCTCCACTTT
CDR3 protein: CASSPSSYNSPLHF

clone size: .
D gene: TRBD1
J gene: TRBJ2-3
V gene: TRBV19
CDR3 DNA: TGTGCCAGTAGTAGCCAGGGACAGTTGGTTACGCAGTATTTT
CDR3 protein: CASSSQGQLVTQYF

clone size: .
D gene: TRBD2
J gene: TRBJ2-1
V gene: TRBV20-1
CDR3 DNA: TGCAGTGCTCCCTCGGTGGGGCGGGGGTACAATGAGCAGTTCTTC
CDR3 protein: CSAPSVGRGYNEQFF

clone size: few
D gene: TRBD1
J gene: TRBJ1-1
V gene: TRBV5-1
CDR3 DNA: TGCGCCAGCCGCCGAGGACAGGCGGCGAACACTGAAGCTTTCTTT
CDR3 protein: CASRRGQAANTEAFF

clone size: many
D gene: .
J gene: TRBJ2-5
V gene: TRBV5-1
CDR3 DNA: TGCGCCAGCAGCTCCGGGACCGAAGGTCTGCAAGAGACCCAGTACTTC
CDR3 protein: CASSSGTEGLQETQYF

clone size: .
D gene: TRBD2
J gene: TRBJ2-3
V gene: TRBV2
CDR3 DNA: TGTGACAGCAGTGAACTAGCGGGAGCCGATACGCAGTATTTT
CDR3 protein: CDSSELAGADTQYF